This T cell receptor beta chain was captured in a study of T cells in pancreatic ductal adenocarcinoma. No neoadjuvant therapy was given to the selected pancreatic ductal adenocarcinoma patients before their surgery. The table came from immunoSEQ multiplex PCR; TCRdb's copy has only in-frame clones and leaves some out. The sample has around 94,000 clones, about 95% seen once. V was shortened by 3 bases and J by 8 bases, with 13 bases between the two germline ends. Germline V CDR1 and CDR2: LNHDA, SQIVND (reference sequence). CDR3 length equals 13 residues. Points on this clone: Its target is not known.

The study, taken as a whole, reports: Unique clonotypes were roughly 8-fold more numerous in blood than in tumor. Enrichment of CD45RO+ effector over naive T cells in tumors may bias clonality. The resected pancreatic cancer cohort was biased toward the minority with early-stage disease. Blood clonality (around 0.066) did not differ significantly from tumor (roughly 0.11).

J is TRBJ1-1 and V is TRBV19, with unresolved D. This clonotype originated in a human donor with pancreatic ductal adenocarcinoma. Sample: PBMCs. CDR3 residues: CASSIEQTYEAFF. The CDR3, as DNA: TGTGCCAGTAGTATTGAACAGACCTACGAAGCTTTCTTT.